The present TCR beta chain was sequenced within a study of early T cells in non-severe SARS-CoV-2 infection. Points from the study as a whole: VDJdb matches were skewed toward anti-spike CD8 T cell responses.

In the library, individual cDNA molecules carried attached unique molecular identifiers. MiXCR, applied by TCRdb to the 5' RACE reads, yields one record per CDR3 protein. The sample shows around 59,000 distinct CDR3 sequences, approximately 9% of them seen only once. For this clonotype: What it binds is not known.

The CDR3 is made up of 15 amino acids. Germline V gene sequence: CDR1 MDHEN, CDR2 SYDVKM. Trimming at V came to 7 bases and at J to 5 bases, leaving 12 bases not matched to a gene. This TCR was sampled from an adult who was a healthcare worker with PCR-confirmed SARS-CoV-2 infection or an uninfected control (not recorded which). The sample was whole blood. The chain combines TRBV28 with TRBJ2-7; 9 positions agree with TRBD1. Here the CDR3 DNA reads TGTGCCAGCATTATTTCCGGGACAGGGACCGACGAGCAGTACTTC. Translated, it gives CASIISGTGTDEQYF.